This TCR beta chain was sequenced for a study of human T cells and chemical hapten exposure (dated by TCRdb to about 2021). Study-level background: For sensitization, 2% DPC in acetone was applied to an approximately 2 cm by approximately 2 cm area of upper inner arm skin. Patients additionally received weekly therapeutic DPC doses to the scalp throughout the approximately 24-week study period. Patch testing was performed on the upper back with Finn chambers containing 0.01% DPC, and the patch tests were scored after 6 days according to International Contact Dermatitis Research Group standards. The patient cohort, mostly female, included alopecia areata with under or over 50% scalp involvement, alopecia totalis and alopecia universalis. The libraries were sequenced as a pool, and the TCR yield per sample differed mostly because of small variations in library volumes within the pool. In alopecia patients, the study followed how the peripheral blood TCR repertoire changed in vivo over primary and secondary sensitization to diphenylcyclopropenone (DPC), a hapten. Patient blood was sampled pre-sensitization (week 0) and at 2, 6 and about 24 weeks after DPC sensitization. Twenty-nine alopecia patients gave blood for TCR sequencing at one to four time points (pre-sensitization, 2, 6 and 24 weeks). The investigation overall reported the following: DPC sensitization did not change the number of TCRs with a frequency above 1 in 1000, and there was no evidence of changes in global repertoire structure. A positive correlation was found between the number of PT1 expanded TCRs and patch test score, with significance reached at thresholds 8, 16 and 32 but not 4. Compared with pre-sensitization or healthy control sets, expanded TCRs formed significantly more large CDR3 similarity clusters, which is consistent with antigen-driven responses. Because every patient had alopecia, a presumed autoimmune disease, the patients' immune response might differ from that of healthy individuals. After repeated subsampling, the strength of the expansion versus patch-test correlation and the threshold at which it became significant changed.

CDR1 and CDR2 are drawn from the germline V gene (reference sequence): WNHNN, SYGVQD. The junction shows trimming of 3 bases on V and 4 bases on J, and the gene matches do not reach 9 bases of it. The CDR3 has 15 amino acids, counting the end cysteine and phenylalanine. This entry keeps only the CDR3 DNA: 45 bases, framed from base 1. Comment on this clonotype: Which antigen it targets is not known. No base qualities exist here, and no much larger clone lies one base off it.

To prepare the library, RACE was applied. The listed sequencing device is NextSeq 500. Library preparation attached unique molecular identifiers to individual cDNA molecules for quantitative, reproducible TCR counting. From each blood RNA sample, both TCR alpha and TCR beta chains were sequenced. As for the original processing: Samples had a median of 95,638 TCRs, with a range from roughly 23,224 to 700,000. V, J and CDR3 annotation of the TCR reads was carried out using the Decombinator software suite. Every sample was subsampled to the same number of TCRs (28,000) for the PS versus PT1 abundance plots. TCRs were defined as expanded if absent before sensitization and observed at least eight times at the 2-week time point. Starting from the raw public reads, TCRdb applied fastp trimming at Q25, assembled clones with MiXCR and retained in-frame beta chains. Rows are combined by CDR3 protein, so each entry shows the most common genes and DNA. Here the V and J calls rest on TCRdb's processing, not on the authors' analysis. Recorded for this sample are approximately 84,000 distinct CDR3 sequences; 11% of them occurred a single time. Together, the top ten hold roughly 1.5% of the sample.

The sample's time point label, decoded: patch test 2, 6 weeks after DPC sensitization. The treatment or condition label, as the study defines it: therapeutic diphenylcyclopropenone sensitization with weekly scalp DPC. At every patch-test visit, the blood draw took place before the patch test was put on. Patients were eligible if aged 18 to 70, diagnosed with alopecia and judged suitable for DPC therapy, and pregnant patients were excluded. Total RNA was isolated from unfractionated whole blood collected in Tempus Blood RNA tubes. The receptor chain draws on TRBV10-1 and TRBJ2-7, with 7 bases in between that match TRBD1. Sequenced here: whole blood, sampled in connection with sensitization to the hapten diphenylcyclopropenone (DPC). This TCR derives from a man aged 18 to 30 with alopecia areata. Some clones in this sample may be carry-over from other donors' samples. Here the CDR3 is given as CASSDDRDGDYEQYF. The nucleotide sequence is TGCGCCAGCAGTGACGACAGGGACGGTGATTACGAGCAGTACTTC.